These 26 T cell receptor beta chains originate from one sample sequenced in a study of OX40 agonist ivuxolimab in advanced cancers. Sequencing used immunoSEQ multiplex PCR; TCRdb keeps in-frame clones, though not all of them. The table shows roughly 75,000 clones, with over 90% occurring only once. The input for sequencing was CD4+ or CD8+ T cells sorted from blood, taken in a trial of the OX40 agonist ivuxolimab. The origin of the receptors is an adult with an advanced solid tumor such as melanoma, head and neck, liver or kidney cancer.

V is TRBV6-1 and J is TRBJ2-5; 11 bases align to TRBD1. Per germline, CDR1 MNHNS and CDR2 SASEGT. The CDR3 covers 13 residues. Trimming took 6 bases from V and 4 from J; bases not matched to a gene: 1. The CDR3 spells CASRDRGRETQYF. The CDR3 DNA reads TGTGCCAGCAGGGACAGGGGGCGAGAGACCCAGTACTTC.

The gene calls are TRBV6-5 and TRBJ1-2, with 9 bases matching TRBD1. The trim removed 2 bases at V and 4 bases at J, leaving 5 bases unmatched. This CDR3 has 15 amino acids. Germline CDR1 and CDR2: MNHEY and SVGAGI. The chain's CDR3 is CASSYGDRDPYGYTF. CDR3 DNA: TGTGCCAGCAGTTACGGGGACAGGGACCCCTATGGCTACACCTTC.

The gene calls are TRBV6-4 and TRBJ1-1, with D possibly TRBD1 on 5 matching bases. V gave up 6 bases and J gave up 0 bases, with 11 bases separating them. Germline V lookup: CDR1 MRHNA, CDR2 SNTAGT. The CDR3 is made up of 14 amino acids. CDR3 nucleotide sequence: TGTGCCAGCAGGTGGGACGAGATGAACACTGAAGCTTTCTTT. It encodes CASRWDEMNTEAFF.

V gene TRBV14 combines with J gene TRBJ2-1; 8 nucleotides match TRBD2. Losses at the gene ends were 5 bases for V and 9 bases for J; bases not matched to a gene: 3. CDR3 length: 12 residues. CDR1 and CDR2 from the germline V gene are SGHDN and FVKESK. CDR3 in DNA: TGTGCCAGCAGCACCGGGGGGGGTGAGCAGTTCTTC. Amino acids: CASSTGGGEQFF.

The chain is built from TRBV19 and TRBJ2-7, with TRBD2 identical over 7 bases. Germline V gene sequence: CDR1 LNHDA, CDR2 SQIVND (reference sequence). CDR3 size: 13 residues. The V gene end was trimmed by 5 bases and the J gene end by 0 bases; junction bases not matched to a gene: 1. CDR3 protein: CASSPGGSYEQYF. In nucleotides, the CDR3 is TGTGCCAGTAGTCCGGGGGGCTCCTACGAGCAGTACTTC.

The CDR3 loop is CASRGPTLNYGYTF. The CDR3 nucleotides read TGTGCCAGCAGGGGGCCCACTCTTAACTATGGCTACACCTTC. The chain employs TRBV27 and TRBJ1-2, with D perhaps TRBD1 (5 bases). Trimming shortened V by 6 bases and J by 1 base, and 12 bases separated the two germline ends. The CDR3 length is 14 residues. Germline-derived CDR1 and CDR2 are MNHEY and SMNVEV (reference sequence).

This rearrangement joins TRBV29-1 to TRBJ2-7; D possibly corresponds to TRBD2 (6 bases). V lost 0 bases, J lost 6 bases, and 9 bases lay in between. The CDR3 totals 12 residues. Germline-derived CDR1 and CDR2 are SQVTM and ANQGSEA. The CDR3 region is CSVEDWRGEQYF. CDR3 sequence (DNA): TGCAGCGTTGAAGATTGGAGGGGCGAGCAGTACTTC.

The chain carries TRBV11-3 and TRBJ2-7; tentatively, D is TRBD1 (6 bases). The CDR3 consists of 15 residues. Germline values: CDR1 SGHNT, CDR2 YENEEA. V lost 0 bases to trimming and J lost 3 bases, with 12 bases between them. The CDR3 DNA follows: TGTGCCAGCAGCTTAGAGGGTGACAGGAGCTACGAGCAGTACTTC. Residues: CASSLEGDRSYEQYF.

The chain joins TRBV6-5 to TRBJ1-6, with TRBD1 matching over 9 bases. Germline V CDR1 and CDR2: MNHEY, SVGAGI. This CDR3 is 14 amino acids long. The J segment lost 9 bases and the V segment lost 2 bases, leaving 2 bases of the junction unmatched. Here the CDR3 reads CASSYGTGSSPLHF. The CDR3 DNA is TGTGCCAGCAGTTACGGGACAGGGTCTTCACCCCTCCACTTT.

This clone has a single count. The chain employs TRBV27 and TRBJ1-2; no clear D gene. Trimming removed 6 bases at V and 6 bases at J, with 14 bases between. The germline gives CDR1 MNHEY, CDR2 SMNVEV (reference sequence). The CDR3 totals 13 residues. The CDR3 region is CASSSLGLDGYTF. The CDR3 DNA sequence: TGTGCCAGCAGCTCCCTTGGGTTAGATGGCTACACCTTC.

This clone has just one count. The rearrangement links TRBV9 to TRBJ2-7, with D tentatively TRBD1 (6 bases). In germline, CDR1 is SGDLS, CDR2 YYNGEE. This CDR3 contains 14 residues. Trimming stripped 0 bases from V and 2 bases from J, with 9 bases between. The CDR3 nucleotides are TGTGCCAGCAGCGTAGGACAGGCCCCCTACGAGCAGTACTTC. Amino acid sequence: CASSVGQAPYEQYF.

DNA of the CDR3: TGCGCCAGCAGCTTCTCGGAGGCTGGAAACACCATATATTTT. Encoded protein: CASSFSEAGNTIYF. The chain recombines TRBV5-1 with TRBJ1-3; D not certain. Trimming removed 2 bases at V and 2 bases at J, with 8 bases between. The CDR3 sequence is 14 residues long. CDR1 and CDR2 (germline): SGHRS, YFSETQ.

This clone has just one count. The genes are TRBV5-1 and TRBJ1-1; no clear D gene. Trimming removed 1 base from V and 0 bases from J, with 7 bases in between. There are 14 residues in the CDR3. Germline loops: CDR1 SGHRS, CDR2 YFSETQ. DNA for the CDR3: TGCGCCAGCAGCTTGAAGAAAATGAACACTGAAGCTTTCTTT. Encoded protein: CASSLKKMNTEAFF.

The rearrangement joins TRBV13 to TRBJ2-2, with D unresolved. In germline, CDR1 is PRHDT, CDR2 FYEKMQ (reference sequence). V gave up 2 bases and J gave up 5 bases, with 6 bases separating them. This CDR3 spans 13 amino acids. CDR3 sequence (DNA): TGTGCCAGCAGCTTATGGGTGACCGGGGAGCTGTTTTTT. This translates into CASSLWVTGELFF.

CDR3 sequence (DNA): TGTGCCAGCAGCTCCCTACTGGGCGCGATGGTCTACGAGCAGTACTTC. Amino acid sequence: CASSSLLGAMVYEQYF. The chain couples TRBV28 to TRBJ2-7; unclear D gene. Trimming removed 6 bases from V and 3 bases from J, with 21 bases in between. From germline, CDR1 is MDHEN and CDR2 SYDVKM. The CDR3 has 16 amino acids.

This chain joins TRBV6-5 and TRBJ1-1, with a possible D match to TRBD1 (5 bases). The V end was cut by 2 bases, the J end by 4 bases, with 5 bases between. There are 12 residues in the CDR3. Germline CDR1 reads MNHEY; CDR2 reads SVGAGI. The DNA for the CDR3 is TGTGCCAGCAGTTACGGGACCACTGAAGCTTTCTTT. This sequence encodes CASSYGTTEAFF.

The chain couples TRBV4-1 to TRBJ2-5, with a weak D call TRBD1 (6 bases). V lost 2 bases, J lost 0 bases, and 7 bases lay in between. Germline lookup yields CDR1 MGHRA and CDR2 YSYEKL. The CDR3 contains 14 residues. In nucleotides, the CDR3 is TGCGCCAGCAGCCAACAGGGGTACCAAGAGACCCAGTACTTC. It encodes CASSQQGYQETQYF.

On this clone itself: The same CDR3 also results from other DNA sequences found in this sample. This chain connects TRBV6-5 to TRBJ2-5; D remains ambiguous. Looked up from germline, CDR1 is MNHEY and CDR2 is SVGAGI. This CDR3 contains 13 residues. V lost 3 bases to trimming and J lost 4 bases, with 9 bases between them. CDR3 region: CASSYDLGETQYF. In DNA form, the CDR3 reads TGTGCCAGCAGTTATGACCTAGGAGAGACCCAGTACTTC.

Comment on this clone: This sample also contains other DNA sequences that code for the same CDR3. V and J are TRBV6-6 and TRBJ1-6, with D possibly being TRBD1 (5 bases). Looked up from germline, CDR1 is MNHNY and CDR2 is SVGAGI (reference sequence). With 2 bases removed from V and 12 bases from J, the gap between germline ends came to 17 bases. The CDR3 contains 15 residues. The CDR3: CASSYEDGRGEPLHF. The CDR3 DNA reads as TGTGCCAGCAGTTACGAGGACGGACGGGGGGAACCCCTCCACTTT.

CDR3 sequence reads: CASSPRHTQETQYF. The DNA of the CDR3 is TGCGCCAGCAGCCCTCGACACACCCAAGAGACCCAGTACTTC. J is TRBJ2-5 and V is TRBV5-1; D is unclear. Looked up from germline, CDR1 is SGHRS and CDR2 is YFSETQ. V was cut by 4 bases and J by 1 base, with 11 bases left in between. The CDR3 length is 14 residues. Full variable domain (missing parts from reference TRBV5-1 and TRBJ2-5): KAGVTQTPRYLIKTRGQQVTLSCSPISGHRSVSWYQQTPGQGLQFLFEYFSETQRNKGNFPGRFSGRQFSNSRSEMNVSTLELGDSALYLCASSPRHTQETQYFGPGTRLLVL.

The rearrangement joins TRBV15 to TRBJ2-7, with D possibly matching TRBD1 (6 bases). The CDR3 extends over 13 amino acids. Germline assignment: CDR1 LNHNV and CDR2 YYDKDF (reference sequence). V shed 7 bases and J shed 1 base, with 11 bases lying between them. For the CDR3, the DNA is TGTGCCACCACTCACAGGGCATCCTACGAGCAGTACTTC. This gives the protein CATTHRASYEQYF.

This rearrangement joins TRBV7-2 to TRBJ1-2; no definite D call. The germline gives CDR1 SGHTA, CDR2 FQGNSA. CDR3 size: 11 residues. The V gene lost 7 bases and the J gene lost 8 bases, with 11 bases spanning the gap. The CDR3 sequence: CASTEAQGYTF. CDR3 in DNA: TGTGCCAGCACCGAAGCCCAAGGCTACACCTTC.

The V and J genes are TRBV5-1 and TRBJ2-1, with D perhaps matching TRBD1 (5 bases). Germline V CDR1 and CDR2: SGHRS, YFSETQ. V lost 1 base and J lost 8, with 13 bases in between. CDR3 length: 14 residues. The CDR3 nucleotides read TGCGCCAGCAGCTTGTGGGGTCAGGGATATGAGCAGTTCTTC. The encoded protein is CASSLWGQGYEQFF.

This clone was seen only a few times. The chain couples TRBV9 to TRBJ1-1; D is perhaps TRBD1 (5 bases). The V end lost 3 bases, the J end lost 3 bases, and 12 bases lay between the germline ends. CDR1 SGDLS and CDR2 YYNGEE come from the germline V gene. The CDR3 sequence is 14 residues long. Here the CDR3 reads CASSALGVDTEAFF. The CDR3 DNA reads TGTGCCAGCAGCGCACTAGGGGTGGACACTGAAGCTTTCTTT.

CDR3 region: CASRYRGRDEQYF. In DNA form, the CDR3 reads TGTGCCAGCCGCTACAGGGGGCGCGACGAGCAGTACTTC. This chain links TRBV2 with TRBJ2-7, with TRBD1 identical over 9 bases. The V segment lost 8 bases and the J segment 5 bases; nucleotides outside the gene matches: 7. The CDR3 is 13 residues long. CDR1 SNHLY and CDR2 FYNNEI come from the germline V gene.

The J gene is TRBJ1-1, the V gene TRBV29-1; no definite D call. This CDR3 region has 12 residues. Germline values: CDR1 SQVTM, CDR2 ANQGSEA. V lost 7 bases, J lost 0 bases, and 9 bases lay in between. Here the CDR3 reads CSAVGMNTEAFF. In DNA, the CDR3 is TGCAGCGCCGTCGGTATGAACACTGAAGCTTTCTTT.